This TCR beta chain was observed in a study of graft-versus-host responses after intestinal transplantation. This CDR3 is built from 15 residues. Germline V gene data show CDR1 as SGHAT and CDR2 as FQNNGV. Trimming cost V 6 bases and J 1 base; bases outside gene matches: 5. Labeling with CFSE marked 200,000 responder cells, which were plated with 200,000 irradiated, violet-dye-labeled stimulator cells. Generated by immunoSEQ multiplex PCR, the TCRdb table keeps only in-frame clones and is missing some. The table shows about 15,000 clones, with about 30% occurring only once. The sample consisted of alloreactive CD4+ T cells from a mixed lymphocyte reaction culture, taken before intestinal transplant. Documented subset: CFSE-low proliferating T cells sorted from approximately 6-day pre-transplant mixed lymphocyte reaction (GvH or HvG direction). The sequence was obtained from a human patient who received an intestinal transplant. This chain connects TRBV11-2 to TRBJ2-1, with 8 bases aligning to TRBD1. The CDR3 region is CASSFRDRSYNEQFF. Here the CDR3 DNA reads TGTGCCAGCAGTTTCCGGGACAGGTCCTACAATGAGCAGTTCTTC.